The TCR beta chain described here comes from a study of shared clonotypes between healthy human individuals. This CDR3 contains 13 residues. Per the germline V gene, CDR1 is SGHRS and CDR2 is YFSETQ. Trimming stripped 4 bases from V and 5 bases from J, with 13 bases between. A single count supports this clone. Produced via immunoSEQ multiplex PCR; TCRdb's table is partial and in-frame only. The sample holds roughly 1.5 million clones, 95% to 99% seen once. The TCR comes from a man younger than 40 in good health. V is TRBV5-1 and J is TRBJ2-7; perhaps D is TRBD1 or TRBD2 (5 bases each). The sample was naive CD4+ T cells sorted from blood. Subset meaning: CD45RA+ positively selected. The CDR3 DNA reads TGCGCCAGCAGCACCGGGACGAACGACGAGCAGTACTTC. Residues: CASSTGTNDEQYF.